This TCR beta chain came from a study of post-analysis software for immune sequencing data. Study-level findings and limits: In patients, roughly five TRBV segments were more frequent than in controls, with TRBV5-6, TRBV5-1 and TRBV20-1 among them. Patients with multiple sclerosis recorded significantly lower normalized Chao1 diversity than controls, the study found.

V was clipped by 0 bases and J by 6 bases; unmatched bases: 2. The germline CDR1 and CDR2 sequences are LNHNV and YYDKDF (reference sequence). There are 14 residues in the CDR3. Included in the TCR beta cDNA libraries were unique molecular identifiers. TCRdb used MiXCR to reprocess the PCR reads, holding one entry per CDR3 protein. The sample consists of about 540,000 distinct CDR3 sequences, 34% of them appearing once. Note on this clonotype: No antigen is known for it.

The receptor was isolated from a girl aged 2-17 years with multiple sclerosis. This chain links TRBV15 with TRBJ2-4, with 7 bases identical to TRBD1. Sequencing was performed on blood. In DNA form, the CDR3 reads TGTGCCACCAGCAGAGAAGCAGGGGGAAACATTCAGTACTTC. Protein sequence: CATSREAGGNIQYF. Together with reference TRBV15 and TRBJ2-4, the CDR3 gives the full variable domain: DAMVIQNPRYQVTQFGKPVTLSCSQTLNHNVMYWYQQKSSQAPKLLFHYYDKDFNNEADTPDNFQSRRPNTSFCFLDIRSPGLGDTAMYLCATSREAGGNIQYFGAGTRLSVL.